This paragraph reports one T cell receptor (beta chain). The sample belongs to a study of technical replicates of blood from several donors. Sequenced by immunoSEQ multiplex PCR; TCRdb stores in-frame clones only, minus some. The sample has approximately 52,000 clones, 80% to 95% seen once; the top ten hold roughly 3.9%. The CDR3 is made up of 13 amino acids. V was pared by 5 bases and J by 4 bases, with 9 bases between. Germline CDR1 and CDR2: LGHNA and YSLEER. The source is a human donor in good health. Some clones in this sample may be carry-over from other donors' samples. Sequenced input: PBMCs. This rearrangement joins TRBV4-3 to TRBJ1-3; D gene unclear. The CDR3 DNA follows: TGCGCCAGCAGCTCCGGGTGGGGAAACACCATATATTTT. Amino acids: CASSSGWGNTIYF.